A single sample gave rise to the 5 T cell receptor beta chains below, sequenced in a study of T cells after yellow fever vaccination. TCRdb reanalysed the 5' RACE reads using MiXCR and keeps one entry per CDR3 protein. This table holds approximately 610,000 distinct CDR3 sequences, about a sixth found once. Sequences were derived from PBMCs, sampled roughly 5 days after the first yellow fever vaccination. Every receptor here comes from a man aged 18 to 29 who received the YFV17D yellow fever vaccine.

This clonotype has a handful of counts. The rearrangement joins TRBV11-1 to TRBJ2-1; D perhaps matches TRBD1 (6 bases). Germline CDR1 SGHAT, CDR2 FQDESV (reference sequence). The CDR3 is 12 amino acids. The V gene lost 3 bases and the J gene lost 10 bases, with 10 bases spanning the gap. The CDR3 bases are TGTGCCAGCAGCTTTAGGGGACAAGAGCAGTTCTTC. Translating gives CASSFRGQEQFF.

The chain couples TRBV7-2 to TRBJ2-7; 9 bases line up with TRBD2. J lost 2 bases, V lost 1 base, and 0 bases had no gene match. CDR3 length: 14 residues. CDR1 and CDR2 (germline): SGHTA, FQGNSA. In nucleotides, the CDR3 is TGTGCCAGCAGCTTAGGACTAGCGGCCTACGAGCAGTACTTC. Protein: CASSLGLAAYEQYF.

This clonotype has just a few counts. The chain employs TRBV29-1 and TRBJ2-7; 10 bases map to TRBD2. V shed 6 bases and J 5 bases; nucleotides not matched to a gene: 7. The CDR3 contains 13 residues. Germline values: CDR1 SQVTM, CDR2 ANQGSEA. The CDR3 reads CSVSPGTSDEQYF. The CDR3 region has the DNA TGCAGCGTCAGTCCCGGGACTAGCGACGAGCAGTACTTC.

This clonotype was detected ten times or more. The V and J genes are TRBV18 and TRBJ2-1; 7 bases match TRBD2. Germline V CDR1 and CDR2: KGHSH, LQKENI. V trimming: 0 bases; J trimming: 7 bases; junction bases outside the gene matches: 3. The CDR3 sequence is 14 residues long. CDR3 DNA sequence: TGTGCCAGCTCACCACCCCGGGGGGTGAATGAGCAGTTCTTC. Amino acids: CASSPPRGVNEQFF.

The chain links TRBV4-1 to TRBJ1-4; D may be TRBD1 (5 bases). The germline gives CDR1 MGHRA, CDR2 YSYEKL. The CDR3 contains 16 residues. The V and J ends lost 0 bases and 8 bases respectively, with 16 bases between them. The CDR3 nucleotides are TGCGCCAGCAGCCAAGATCCGGGGACGGACTTGGAAAAACTGTTTTTT. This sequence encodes CASSQDPGTDLEKLFF.